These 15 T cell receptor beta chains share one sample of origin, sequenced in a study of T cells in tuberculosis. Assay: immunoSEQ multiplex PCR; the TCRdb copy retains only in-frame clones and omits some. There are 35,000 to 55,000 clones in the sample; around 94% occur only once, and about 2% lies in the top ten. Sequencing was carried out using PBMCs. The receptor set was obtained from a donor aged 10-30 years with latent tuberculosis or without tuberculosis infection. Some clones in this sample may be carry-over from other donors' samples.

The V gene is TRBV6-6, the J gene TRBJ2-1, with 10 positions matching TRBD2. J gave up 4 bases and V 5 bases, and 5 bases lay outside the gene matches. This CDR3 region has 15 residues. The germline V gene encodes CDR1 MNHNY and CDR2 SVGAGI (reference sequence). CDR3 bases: TGTGCCAGCAGTACAACTAGCGGGGCGTACAATGAGCAGTTCTTC. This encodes CASSTTSGAYNEQFF.

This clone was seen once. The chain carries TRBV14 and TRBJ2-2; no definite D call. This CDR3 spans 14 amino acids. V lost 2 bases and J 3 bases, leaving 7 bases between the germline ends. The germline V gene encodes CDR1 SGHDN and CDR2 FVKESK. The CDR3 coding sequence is TGTGCCAGCAGCCAATTTCCCGACACCGGGGAGCTGTTTTTT. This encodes CASSQFPDTGELFF.

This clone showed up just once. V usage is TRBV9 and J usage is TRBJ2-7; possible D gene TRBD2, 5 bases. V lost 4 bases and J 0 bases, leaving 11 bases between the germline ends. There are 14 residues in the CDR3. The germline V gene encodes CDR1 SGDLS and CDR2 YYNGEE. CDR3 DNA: TGTGCCAGCAGCCCAGTAGGGAGCTCCTACGAGCAGTACTTC. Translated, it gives CASSPVGSSYEQYF.

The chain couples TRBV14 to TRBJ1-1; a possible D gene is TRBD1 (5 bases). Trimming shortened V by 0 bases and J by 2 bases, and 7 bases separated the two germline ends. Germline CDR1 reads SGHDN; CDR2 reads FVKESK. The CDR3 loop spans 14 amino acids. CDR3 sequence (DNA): TGTGCCAGCAGCCAAGACAGGGATAACACTGAAGCTTTCTTT. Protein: CASSQDRDNTEAFF.

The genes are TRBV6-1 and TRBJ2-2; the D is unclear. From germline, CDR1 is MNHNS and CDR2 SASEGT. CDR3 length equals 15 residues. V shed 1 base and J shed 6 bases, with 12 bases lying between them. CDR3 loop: CASSEGRLGSGELFF. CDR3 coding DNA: TGTGCCAGCAGTGAAGGCAGGTTGGGTTCCGGGGAGCTGTTTTTT.

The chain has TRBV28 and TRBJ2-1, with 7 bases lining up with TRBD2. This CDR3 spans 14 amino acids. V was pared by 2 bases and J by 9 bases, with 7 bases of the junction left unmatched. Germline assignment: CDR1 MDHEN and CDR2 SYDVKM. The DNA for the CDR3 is TGTGCCAGCAGTTTACCGGGACTACTTCTTGAGCAGTTCTTC. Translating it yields CASSLPGLLLEQFF.

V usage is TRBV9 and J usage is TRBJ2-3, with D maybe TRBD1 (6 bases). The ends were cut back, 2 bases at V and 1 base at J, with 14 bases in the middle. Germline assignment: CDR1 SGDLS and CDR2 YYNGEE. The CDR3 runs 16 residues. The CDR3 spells CASSVPTGRGTDTQYF. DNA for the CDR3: TGTGCCAGCAGCGTTCCGACAGGTCGGGGCACAGATACGCAGTATTTT.

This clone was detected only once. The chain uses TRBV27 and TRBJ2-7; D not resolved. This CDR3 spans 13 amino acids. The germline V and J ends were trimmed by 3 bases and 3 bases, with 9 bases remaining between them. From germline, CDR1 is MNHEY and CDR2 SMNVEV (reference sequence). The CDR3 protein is CASSLSDNYEQYF. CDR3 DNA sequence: TGTGCCAGCAGTTTGTCTGACAACTACGAGCAGTACTTC.

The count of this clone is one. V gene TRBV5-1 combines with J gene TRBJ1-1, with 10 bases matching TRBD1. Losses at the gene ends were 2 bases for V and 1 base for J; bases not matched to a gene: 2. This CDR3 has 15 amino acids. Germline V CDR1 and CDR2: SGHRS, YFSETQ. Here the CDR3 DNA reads TGCGCCAGCAGCTTCCGGACAGGGGGGAACACTGAAGCTTTCTTT. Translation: CASSFRTGGNTEAFF.

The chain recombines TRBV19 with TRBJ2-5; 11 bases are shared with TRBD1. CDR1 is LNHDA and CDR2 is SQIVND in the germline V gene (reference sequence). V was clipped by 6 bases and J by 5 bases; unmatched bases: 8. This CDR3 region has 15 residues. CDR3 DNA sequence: TGTGCCAGTAGCCCCGGACAGGGGGCGTGGGAGACCCAGTACTTC. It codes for CASSPGQGAWETQYF.

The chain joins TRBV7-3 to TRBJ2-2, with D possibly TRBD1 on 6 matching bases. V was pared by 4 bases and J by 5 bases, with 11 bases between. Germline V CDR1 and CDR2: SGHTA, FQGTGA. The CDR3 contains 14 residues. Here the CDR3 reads CASSSNGQTGELFF. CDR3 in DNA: TGTGCCAGCAGCTCGAACGGACAGACCGGGGAGCTGTTTTTT.

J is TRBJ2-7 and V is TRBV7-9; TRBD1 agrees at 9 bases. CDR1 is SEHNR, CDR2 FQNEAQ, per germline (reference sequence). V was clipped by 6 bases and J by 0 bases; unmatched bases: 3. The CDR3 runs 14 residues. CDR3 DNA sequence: TGTGCCAGCAGAACAGGGGGCGTCTCCTACGAGCAGTACTTC. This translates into CASRTGGVSYEQYF.

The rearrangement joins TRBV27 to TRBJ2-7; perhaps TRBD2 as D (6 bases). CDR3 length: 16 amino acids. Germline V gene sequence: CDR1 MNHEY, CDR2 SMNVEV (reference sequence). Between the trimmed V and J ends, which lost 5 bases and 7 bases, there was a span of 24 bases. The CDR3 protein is CASSPLGLHSGAEQYF. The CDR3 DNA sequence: TGTGCCAGCAGTCCCCTGGGACTTCATTCCGGCGCGGAGCAGTACTTC.

The DNA of the CDR3 is TGTGCCAGCAGTGAATGGGCGGGCGGCGGGGAGCTGTTTTTT. Translating it yields CASSEWAGGGELFF. This chain connects TRBV2 to TRBJ2-2; maybe TRBD2 (5 bases). Germline V gene data show CDR1 as SNHLY and CDR2 as FYNNEI. V was shortened by 2 bases and J by 7 bases, with 11 bases between the two germline ends. This CDR3 is built from 14 residues.

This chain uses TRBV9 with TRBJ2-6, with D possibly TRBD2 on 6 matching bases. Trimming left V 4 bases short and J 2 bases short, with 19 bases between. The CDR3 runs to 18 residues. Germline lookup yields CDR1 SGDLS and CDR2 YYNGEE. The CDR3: CASSSLRELGTGANVLTF. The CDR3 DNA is TGTGCCAGCAGCTCATTACGGGAGTTGGGGACTGGGGCCAACGTCCTGACTTTC.